This T cell receptor beta chain is drawn from a study of control samples from healthy donors and cancer patients. Assay: immunoSEQ multiplex PCR; the TCRdb copy retains only in-frame clones and omits some. The sample holds tens of thousands of clones, about 91% seen once. This clone appeared once. This clonotype was sampled from a man under 40 with colorectal cancer. Material for sequencing was PBMCs.

CDR3 bases: TGTGCCACCAGCAGAGTTAGAGATCAGCCCCAGCATTTT. Protein: CATSRVRDQPQHF. V gene TRBV15 combines with J gene TRBJ1-5, with D uncertain. V shed 1 base and J shed 5 bases, with 6 bases lying between them. CDR1 LNHNV and CDR2 YYDKDF come from the germline V gene (reference sequence). The CDR3 is 13 amino acids.